The rows below give T cell receptor beta chains drawn from one sample of a study of technical replicates of blood from four donors. Sequencing used immunoSEQ multiplex PCR; TCRdb keeps in-frame clones, though not all of them. The profile covers about 81,000 clones, with 80% to 95% appearing a single time and approximately 0.25% taken by the ten largest. Source material: T cells isolated from PBMCs. These TCRs come from a human donor in good health. Both conserved end residues are part of each CDR3. The D gene is left open where the match is weak. The size of a clone is reported for some rows only, either as once, few or many, or as a class for expanded clones.

clone_size j_call d_call v_call cdr3_nt cdr3_aa
. TRBJ1-4 TRBD1 TRBV11-2 TGTGCCAGCAGCACAGGGGAGCCGTGGGCCGATAATGAAAAACTGTTTTTT CASSTGEPWADNEKLFF
. TRBJ2-2 . TRBV11-2 TGTGCCAGCAGCTTGTCCCAGAACACCGGGGAGCTGTTTTTT CASSLSQNTGELFF
. TRBJ2-7 . TRBV29-1 TGCAGCGTTCTGGATGGGCAATCCTACGAGCAGTACTTC CSVLDGQSYEQYF
. TRBJ1-2 . TRBV28 TGTGCCAGCAGTTTTGAGACTGGGGGCTACACCTTC CASSFETGGYTF
. TRBJ2-2 TRBD1 TRBV19 TGTGCCAGTAGTCCGATTCCCGGGACAGGTAGAAACACCGGGGAGCTGTTTTTT CASSPIPGTGRNTGELFF
. TRBJ2-7 TRBD1 TRBV11-2 TGTGCCAGCAGCTCCAGGGACAGGGCTTGGCGCGAGCAGTACTTC CASSSRDRAWREQYF
once TRBJ1-1 . TRBV25-1 TGTGCCAGCAGTGGCTTCCGGGACTACACTGAAGCTTTCTTT CASSGFRDYTEAFF
. TRBJ2-7 . TRBV19 TGTGCCAGTAGTATGGGGGCGGGCTTGAGCTCCTACGAGCAGTACTTC CASSMGAGLSSYEQYF
. TRBJ1-2 TRBD1 TRBV6-1 TGTGCCAGCAGTGCCGGACAGGGAGTTAACTATGGCTACACCTTC CASSAGQGVNYGYTF
. TRBJ2-7 . TRBV15 TGTGCCACCAGCAGAGGGGCAGCCGGGGTGAGTTACGAGCAGTACTTC CATSRGAAGVSYEQYF
few TRBJ2-2 . TRBV10-3 TGTGCCATGAGACGGGTTACCGGGGAGCTGTTTTTT CAMRRVTGELFF
. TRBJ2-2 . TRBV18 TGTGCCAGCTCATCCTACACCGGGGAGCTGTTTTTT CASSSYTGELFF
. TRBJ2-7 . TRBV5-6 TGTGCCAGCAGCCAGGAAGGCCACGAGCAGTACTTC CASSQEGHEQYF
. TRBJ1-2 . TRBV4-2 TGTGCCAGCAGCCAAGAGGGGGGTCCCTATGGCTACACCTTC CASSQEGGPYGYTF
. TRBJ2-3 . TRBV5-6 TGTGCCAGCAGCCCCTTCTCCACAGATACGCAGTATTTT CASSPFSTDTQYF
. TRBJ2-1 TRBD2 TRBV2 TGTGCCAGCAGTGAAGGCCTGCTAGCGGGGGGGCGCAATGAGCAGTTCTTC CASSEGLLAGGRNEQFF
. TRBJ2-5 TRBD2 TRBV11-2 TGTGCCAGCAGCACCCCACGGGACTATCAAGAGACCCAGTACTTC CASSTPRDYQETQYF
. TRBJ2-7 . TRBV12-5 TGTGCTAGTGGTTTGTCGACTAGCTACGAGCAGTACTTC CASGLSTSYEQYF
once TRBJ2-5 TRBD2 TRBV5-1 TGCGCCAGCAGCTTGGGGACTAGCGGGAGTGGGGAGACCCAGTACTTC CASSLGTSGSGETQYF
. TRBJ2-1 . TRBV7-2 TGTGCCAGCAGCTTTAGTTCAAGCTCCTACAATGAGCAGTTCTTC CASSFSSSSYNEQFF
. TRBJ2-7 . TRBV5-1 TGCGCCAGCAGCGACTATCCGGGTTCAACGGATCGCGAGCAGTACTTC CASSDYPGSTDREQYF
. TRBJ1-3 . TRBV7-9 TGTGCCAGCAGTCCAGGCAGGGTCTCTGGAAACACCATATATTTT CASSPGRVSGNTIYF
. TRBJ1-2 . TRBV7-9 TGTGCCAGCAGCTCGGGGGTTAACTATGGCTACACCTTC CASSSGVNYGYTF
few TRBJ1-1 TRBD1 TRBV2 TGTGCCAGCACAAGGGGGCTGAACACTGAAGCTTTCTTT CASTRGLNTEAFF
. TRBJ2-7 TRBD2 TRBV9 TGTGCCAGCAGCGTAGATGCTAGCGGGAGATACGAGCAGTACTTC CASSVDASGRYEQYF
once TRBJ2-3 . TRBV4-1 TGCGCCAGCAGCCAAGAAAGGGCTAGCGCGCAGTATTTT CASSQERASAQYF
. TRBJ2-7 . TRBV19 TGTGCCAGTAGCTCACAGGGTTACGAGCAGTACTTC CASSSQGYEQYF
. TRBJ2-7 . TRBV15 TGTGCCACCAGCAGAGGAGTTTCCTACGAGCAGTACTTC CATSRGVSYEQYF
. TRBJ2-2 . TRBV5-6 TGTGCCAGCAGCTTGGGACCTAGGCCCGGGGAGCTGTTTTTT CASSLGPRPGELFF
. TRBJ2-1 . TRBV11-2 TGTGCCAGCAGCTTAGGGGATGGACTCAACCCCGTACTTAGCAATGAGCAGTTCTTC CASSLGDGLNPVLSNEQFF
. TRBJ1-1 . TRBV19 TGTGCCAGTAGTATATTAGGGGGAGGGACTGAAGCTTTCTTT CASSILGGGTEAFF
. TRBJ1-2 . TRBV18 TGTGCCAGCTCACCTCAAGCGAGGGATCACTATGGCTACACCTTC CASSPQARDHYGYTF
. TRBJ2-7 TRBD1 TRBV29-1 TGCAGCGTTGATACAGGGGACTACGAGCAGTACTTC CSVDTGDYEQYF
. TRBJ1-1 . TRBV5-1 TGCGCCAGCAGCTCGACAGGTATCCCCACTGAAGCTTTCTTT CASSSTGIPTEAFF
. TRBJ1-1 TRBD1 TRBV7-9 TGTGCCAGCAGCTCATACGGGACAGGCAAAATGAACACTGAAGCTTTCTTT CASSSYGTGKMNTEAFF
once TRBJ2-2 TRBD2 TRBV4-2 TGTGCCAGCAGCCAGCCTAGCGGGAGGAGCCACGGGGAGCTGTTTTTT CASSQPSGRSHGELFF
. TRBJ2-7 . TRBV10-1 TGCGCCAGCAGTGTTACAGGGTCTCCCTCCTACGAGCAGTACTTC CASSVTGSPSYEQYF
. TRBJ2-1 . TRBV2 TGTGCCAGCAGTCAAGACAGCTACAATGAGCAGTTCTTC CASSQDSYNEQFF
. TRBJ2-7 . TRBV6-6 TGTGCCAGCAGTCGACAAAATTCAGGGTTCTACGAGCAGTACTTC CASSRQNSGFYEQYF
. TRBJ2-5 . TRBV7-9 TGTGCCAGCATCGGGCCCCTAACAGGGAAAGAGACCCAGTACTTC CASIGPLTGKETQYF
. TRBJ1-2 . TRBV19 TGTGCCAGTAGTCCCCAAGGCAGGAACTACTATGGCTACACCTTC CASSPQGRNYYGYTF
. TRBJ2-3 TRBD2 TRBV28 TGTGCCAGCAGGGCGGCGGGAGGGCCTCCAGATACGCAGTATTTT CASRAAGGPPDTQYF
. TRBJ2-1 . TRBV12-1 TGTGCCAGCAGCTCCACGGGACTAGTATGGCATGAGCAGTTCTTC CASSSTGLVWHEQFF
. TRBJ1-2 TRBD1 TRBV29-1 TGCAGCGCCGATAGGGGACAGGCCAACTATGGCTACACCTTC CSADRGQANYGYTF
. TRBJ2-3 TRBD1 TRBV5-1 TGCGCCAGCGGGACAGGATCGGATACGCAGTATTTT CASGTGSDTQYF
. TRBJ1-3 . TRBV5-6 TGTGCCAGCAGCCCGACGGGGGGTTCTGGAAACACCATATATTTT CASSPTGGSGNTIYF
. TRBJ2-3 TRBD2 TRBV9 TGTGCCAGCAGCGCCAGCGGGGGGGTGTCAGATACGCAGTATTTT CASSASGGVSDTQYF
. TRBJ2-7 . TRBV4-1 TGCGCCAGCAGCCAAGTAAAGGGGATCCTACCCTACGAGCAGTACTTC CASSQVKGILPYEQYF
. TRBJ2-1 . TRBV2 TGTGCCAGCAGTACCAGGGCGGATGAGCAGTTCTTC CASSTRADEQFF
. TRBJ1-1 . TRBV7-3 TGTGCCAGCACGGGGGGGGCAGCGAACACTGAAGCTTTCTTT CASTGGAANTEAFF
. TRBJ1-5 . TRBV19 TGTGCCAGTAGTATGGCAGGGTATAGCAATCAGCCCCAGCATTTT CASSMAGYSNQPQHF
. TRBJ2-7 . TRBV27 TGTGCCAGCAGTTTAGACATAACATCCTACGAGCAGTACTTC CASSLDITSYEQYF
once TRBJ1-1 . TRBV7-8 TGTGCCAGCAGCTCGAGCGCGGGGGCGCGCACTGAAGCTTTCTTT CASSSSAGARTEAFF
. TRBJ2-7 TRBD2 TRBV4-1 TGCGCCAGCAGCCAAGGGACTAGCGGGACTCAAGAGCAGTACTTC CASSQGTSGTQEQYF
. TRBJ2-5 . TRBV5-4 TGTGCCAGCAGCTTGGGACTCCCTGGGGAGACCCAGTACTTC CASSLGLPGETQYF